These T cell receptor beta chains were read from a single sample in a study of circulating and synovial CD4+ cells in juvenile arthritis. Clones were sequenced by immunoSEQ multiplex PCR, and TCRdb holds only the in-frame ones, with some missing. The data contain about 39,000 clones, over 85% of them singletons. The sequencing sample was made of CD4+ T cells from blood. The receptors were gathered from a human donor with juvenile idiopathic arthritis. Each CDR3 is given without its conserved first and last residue. The size entry is marked missing in some rows and otherwise reads once, few, many or a size class.

.	TRBV10-3	AIKSGQSSYEQY
.	TRBV11-2	ASSLAGGNGYT
.	TRBV6-1	ASSDGRSYEQY
once	TRBV15	ATSRLPQGSYEQY
.	TRBV19	ATNRGGAVTGELF
.	TRBV4-1	ASSPAEEKLF
.	TRBV6-1	ASSATASGGRADTQY
.	TRBV7-2	ASSLGSGGFYGYT
.	TRBV6-5	ASSFQGNSPLH
few	TRBV27	ASIDRATDTQY
.	TRBV4-1	ASSQAVRSSYNSPLH
.	TRBV7-2	ASTLGLAENEQF
.	TRBV9	ASSVGGGGSYNEQF
few	TRBV6-5	ASSEWDRAETQY
.	TRBV2	ASPRGDQETQY
.	TRBV5-1	ASSVSGGTGNEQF
.	TRBV2	ASSGTRYGEQF
.	TRBV7-9	ASSLKGYNYGYT
.	TRBV10-3	AISTSDTQY
.	TRBV4-3	ASSQGEQGDDTGELF
.	TRBV29-1	SVERTWNADTQY
.	TRBV4-2	ASSQGTGGIDEQF
.	TRBV25-1	ASSEQTATNEKLF
.	TRBV9	ASSAEKRQGHYGYT